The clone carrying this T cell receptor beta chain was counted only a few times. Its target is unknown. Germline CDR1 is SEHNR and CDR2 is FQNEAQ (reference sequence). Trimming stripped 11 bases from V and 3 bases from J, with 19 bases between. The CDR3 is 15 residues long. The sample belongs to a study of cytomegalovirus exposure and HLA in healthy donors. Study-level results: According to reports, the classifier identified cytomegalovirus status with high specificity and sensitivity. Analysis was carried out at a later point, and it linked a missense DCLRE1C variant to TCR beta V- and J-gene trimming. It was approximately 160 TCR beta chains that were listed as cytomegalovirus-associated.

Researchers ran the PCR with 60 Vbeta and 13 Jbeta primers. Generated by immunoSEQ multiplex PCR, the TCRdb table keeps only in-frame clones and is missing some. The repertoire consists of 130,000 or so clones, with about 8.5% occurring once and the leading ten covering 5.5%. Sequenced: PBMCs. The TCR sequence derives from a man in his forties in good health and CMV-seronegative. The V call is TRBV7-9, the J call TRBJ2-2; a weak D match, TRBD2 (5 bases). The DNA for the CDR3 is TGTGCCCTGGCCCGGGAAGTAACTTACACCGGGGAGCTGTTTTTT. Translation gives CALAREVTYTGELFF. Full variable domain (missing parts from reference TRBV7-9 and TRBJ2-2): DTGVSQNPRHKITKRGQNVTFRCDPISEHNRLYWYRQTLGQGPEFLTYFQNEAQLEKSRLLSDRFSAERPKGSFSTLEIQRTEQGDSAMYLCALAREVTYTGELFFGEGSRLTVL.